This TCR beta chain originates from a study of blood T cell repertoires in COVID-19 (TCRdb year 2020). The study in broad terms: Collaborator samples came from the United States, Italy and Spain and covered acute and convalescent phases of COVID-19. The material from the prospective study consisted of cDNA or gDNA derived from T cells, B-cell-depleted T cells, or PBMCs. The dataset comprised deeply sampled blood TCRbeta repertoires from subjects exposed to, actively infected with, or recovered from COVID-19. The repertoires were made available in a free public database intended to serve as a resource for research on the immune response to SARS-CoV-2. The samples were drawn from the first 160 participants of the ongoing ImmuneRACE study and from 1,254 subjects provided by 6 global collaborators. Sample metadata almost always included a de-identified subject ID, COVID-19 status, age in years and sex. Where available, HLA class I and class II types were obtained from metadata supplied by the sample provider rather than from assay-based typing. Findings and caveats that apply to the study as a whole: The quantity of clinical and demographic metadata differed by source and by participant and was supplied without curation.

TCRbeta CDR3 regions were amplified from genomic DNA by means of the immunoSEQ Assay, a bias-controlled multiplex PCR. As for how the authors treated the data: Within the assay, amplification of reference gene primers was used to estimate how many nucleated cells each sample contained. To quantify the absolute abundance of each unique TCRbeta CDR3 rearrangement, sequence reads were collapsed and filtered. For each sample, productive Simpson clonality was calculated as the square root of Simpson's diversity index across productive rearrangements. TCRdb retrieved this table from immuneACCESS and kept in-frame rearrangements only. Not all clones are present; in checked studies, unresolved V genes account for under half, and no reason is known for the remainder. V, J and clone size are taken as reported in that table, and D and trimming were inferred from the DNA itself. The sample table lists 220,000 or so clones, 80% to 90% of them with a count of one. The ten biggest clones cover 14% to 15% of the sample.

As concerns this clone: The specificity of this receptor is unknown. Base qualities are not at hand, and no much larger clone is one base apart.

In the prospective study, participants were roughly 18 to 95 years old, resided in 20 to 30 geographic areas of the United States, and were enrolled through a virtual design. To assign participants to cohorts, the prospective study relied on clinical history that participants themselves reported in a screening survey and a study questionnaire. In the prospective study, mobile phlebotomists collected whole blood, serum and a nasopharyngeal or oropharyngeal swab from each participant. Over an approximately 2-month period, participants in the prospective study had the option of providing additional blood draws and questionnaires. Blood samples from the prospective study were shipped frozen or at room temperature prior to DNA extraction. The germline V gene (reference sequence) gives CDR1 as MNHEY and CDR2 as SMNVEV. The CDR3 runs 14 residues from the cysteine to the phenylalanine. Only the CDR3 part of the read is kept: 42 bases, read in frame from the first base. Here V drops 5 bases and J drops 0 bases, and the junction holds 3 bases not matched to any gene.

Sequencing was done on a sample of PBMCs or T cells enriched from blood (not recorded which). The rearrangement joined TRBV27 to TRBJ1-2; 7 junctional bases match TRBD1. The source of this sequence is a woman aged 45 to 65 with acute COVID-19. In nucleotide form, the sequence is TGTGCCAGCAGTCAGGGGGGCCCTAACTATGGCTACACCTTC. This sequence encodes CASSQGGPNYGYTF.